This entry is about one TCR beta chain. What it binds is not known. These data belong to a study of T-cell memory formation after mild COVID-19. Study summary: In these data, TCR clusters were largely donor specific. Study-wide findings and caveats: Contracting clones localized mainly to CM and EM when CD4+ and mainly to EMRA when CD8+. Cross-reactive memory apparently joined, as some responding clones appeared in pre-infection memory.

Trimming stripped 5 bases from V and 2 bases from J, with 13 bases between. The CDR3 is made up of 14 amino acids. Germline V CDR1 and CDR2: SEHNR, FQNEAQ (reference sequence). TCR alpha and TCR beta cDNA libraries with sample barcodes and UMIs came from 5'RACE using constant-segment primers. Using its own MiXCR run on the 5' RACE reads, TCRdb lists one record per CDR3 protein. This table holds some 450,000 distinct CDR3 sequences, 20% found once. This clonotype was obtained from an adult woman who had mild COVID-19 (a few samples of this study predate the infection). Cell type and time point are not known. The chain is built from TRBV7-9 and TRBJ2-7; maybe TRBD1 (7 bases). The sequenced sample was PBMCs or a T cell subset sorted from them (not recorded which). The CDR3 is CASSPGGPAYEQYF. The CDR3 region has the DNA TGTGCCAGCAGCCCAGGGGGGCCAGCCTACGAGCAGTACTTC.